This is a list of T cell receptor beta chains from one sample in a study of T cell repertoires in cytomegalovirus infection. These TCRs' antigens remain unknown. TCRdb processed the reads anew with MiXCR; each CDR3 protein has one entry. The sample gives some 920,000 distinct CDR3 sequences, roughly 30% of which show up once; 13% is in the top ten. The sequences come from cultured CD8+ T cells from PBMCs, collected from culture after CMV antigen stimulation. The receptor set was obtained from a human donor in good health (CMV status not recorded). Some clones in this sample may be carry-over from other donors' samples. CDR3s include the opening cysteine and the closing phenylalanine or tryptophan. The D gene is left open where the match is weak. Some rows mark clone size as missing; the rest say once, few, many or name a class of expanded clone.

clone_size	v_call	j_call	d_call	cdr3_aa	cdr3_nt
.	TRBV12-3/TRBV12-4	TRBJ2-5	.	CASSFPGGPFGSQYF	TGTGCCAGCAGTTTTCCCGGGGGGCCCTTTGGGTCCCAGTACTTC
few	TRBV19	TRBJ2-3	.	CASSRLGHRSTDTQYF	TGTGCCAGTAGTCGTCTGGGGCACCGGAGCACAGATACGCAGTATTTT
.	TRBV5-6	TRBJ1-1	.	CASSLSPDGWNTEAFF	TGTGCCAGCAGCTTGTCACCTGACGGGTGGAACACTGAAGCTTTCTTT
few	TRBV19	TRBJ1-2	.	CASSSKRGDYYGYTF	TGTGCCAGTAGCTCCAAGCGGGGGGACTACTATGGCTACACCTTC
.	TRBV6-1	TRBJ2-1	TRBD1	CVSRASGGFYNEQFF	TGTGTCAGCAGGGCATCAGGGGGCTTTTACAATGAGCAGTTCTTC
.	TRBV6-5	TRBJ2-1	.	CASRRHSSYNEQFF	TGTGCCAGCAGACGACACAGCTCCTACAATGAGCAGTTCTTC
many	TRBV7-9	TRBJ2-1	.	CASSGGPAGSYNEQFF	TGTGCCAGCAGCGGGGGGCCGGCGGGTTCCTACAATGAGCAGTTCTTC
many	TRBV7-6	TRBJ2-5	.	CASSPLEETQYF	TGTGCCAGCAGTCCTCTTGAAGAGACCCAGTACTTC
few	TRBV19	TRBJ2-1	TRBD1	CASSQRDRENNEQFF	TGTGCCAGTAGCCAGCGGGACAGGGAGAACAATGAGCAGTTCTTC
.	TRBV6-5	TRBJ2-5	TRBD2	CASWGGRETQYF	TGTGCCAGCTGGGGGGGACGGGAGACCCAGTACTTC
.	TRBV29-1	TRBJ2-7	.	CSVEGQGGNEQYF	TGCAGCGTTGAAGGGCAGGGAGGCAACGAGCAGTACTTC
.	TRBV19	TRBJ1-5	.	CASSIVVGQPQHF	TGTGCCAGTAGTATAGTAGTAGGTCAGCCCCAGCATTTT
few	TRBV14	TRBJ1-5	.	CASSQGKGLNQPQHF	TGTGCCAGCAGCCAAGGAAAGGGGCTCAATCAGCCCCAGCATTTT
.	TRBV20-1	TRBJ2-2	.	CSAPGYANTGELFF	TGCAGTGCCCCAGGCTACGCGAACACCGGGGAGCTGTTTTTT
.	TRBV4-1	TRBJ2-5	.	CASSQDLAGETQYF	TGCGCCAGCAGCCAAGACCTAGCCGGAGAGACCCAGTACTTC
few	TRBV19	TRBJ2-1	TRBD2	CASMVGGVGYNEQFF	TGTGCCAGTATGGTGGGGGGGGTGGGGTACAATGAGCAGTTCTTC
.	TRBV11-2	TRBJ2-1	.	CASSSRGSPHGTATMYNEQFF	TGTGCCAGCAGCTCCCGGGGATCCCCCCACGGGACGGCTACGATGTACAATGAGCAGTTCTTC
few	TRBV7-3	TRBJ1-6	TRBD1	CASSAKKGQLNSPLHF	TGTGCCAGCAGCGCCAAAAAGGGACAGTTGAATTCACCCCTCCACTTT
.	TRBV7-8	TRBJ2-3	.	CVSSLNGFSSTDTQYF	TGTGTCAGCAGCTTAAACGGATTTAGCAGCACAGATACGCAGTATTTT
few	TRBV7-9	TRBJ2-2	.	CASSPRLEAGELFF	TGTGCCAGCAGCCCGCGACTGGAGGCCGGGGAGCTGTTTTTT
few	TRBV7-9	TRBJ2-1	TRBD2	CASRSSGGAFMSSYNEQFF	TGTGCCAGCAGGTCTAGCGGGGGGGCCTTTATGAGCTCCTACAATGAGCAGTTCTTC
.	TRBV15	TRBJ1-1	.	CATSRSPGTNTEAFF	TGTGCCACCAGCAGATCGCCGGGCACTAACACTGAAGCTTTCTTT
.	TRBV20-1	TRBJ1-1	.	CALRGKRFIEAFF	TGCGCCTTAAGGGGGAAGCGGTTTATTGAAGCTTTCTTT
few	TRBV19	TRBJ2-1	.	CASSIAFYNEQFF	TGTGCCAGTAGTATAGCTTTCTACAATGAGCAGTTCTTC
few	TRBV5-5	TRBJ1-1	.	CASSAGLVEAFF	TGTGCCAGCAGCGCGGGACTTGTTGAAGCTTTCTTT
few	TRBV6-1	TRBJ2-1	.	CASSEVGGPPRDESYNEQFF	TGTGCCAGCAGTGAAGTGGGGGGCCCGCCTAGGGACGAATCCTACAATGAGCAGTTCTTC
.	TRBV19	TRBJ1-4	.	CASNPARPGRANEKLFF	TGTGCCAGTAATCCCGCACGGCCGGGACGGGCTAATGAAAAACTGTTTTTT
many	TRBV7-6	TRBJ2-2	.	CASSVGGELFF	TGTGCCAGCAGCGTCGGCGGGGAGCTGTTTTTT
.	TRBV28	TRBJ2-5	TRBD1	CASSLQGRKETQYF	TGTGCCAGCAGTCTACAGGGGCGGAAAGAGACCCAGTACTTC
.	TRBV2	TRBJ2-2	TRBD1	CASRYITGTGGFRAGELFF	TGTGCCAGCAGGTATATCACCGGGACAGGAGGGTTTCGAGCCGGGGAGCTGTTTTTT
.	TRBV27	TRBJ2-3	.	CASSPLLSTDTQYF	TGTGCCAGCAGTCCCCTCCTTAGCACAGATACGCAGTATTTT
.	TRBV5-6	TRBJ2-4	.	CASSSVTSGSRNIQYF	TGTGCCAGCAGCTCCGTCACCTCTGGCAGCCGCAACATTCAGTACTTC
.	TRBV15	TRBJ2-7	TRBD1	CATSTRDRGYEQYF	TGTGCCACCAGCACCCGGGACAGGGGCTACGAGCAGTACTTC
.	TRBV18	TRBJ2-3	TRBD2	CASSLTGLAGRTDTQYF	TGTGCCAGCTCCCTCACGGGGCTAGCGGGGAGGACAGATACGCAGTATTTT
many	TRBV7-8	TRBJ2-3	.	CASSLTHSVDTQYF	TGTGCCAGCAGCTTAACCCATAGCGTGGATACGCAGTATTTT
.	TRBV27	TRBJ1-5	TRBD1	CASSRDRVGQPQHF	TGTGCCAGCAGCCGGGACAGGGTGGGACAGCCCCAGCATTTT
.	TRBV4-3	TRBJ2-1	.	CASSHKDRNNEQFF	TGCGCCAGCAGCCATAAGGACAGAAACAATGAGCAGTTCTTC
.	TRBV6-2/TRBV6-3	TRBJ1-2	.	CIRPRGYGYTF	TGTATTCGGCCGAGAGGGTATGGCTACACCTTC
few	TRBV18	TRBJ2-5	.	CASSPPTGTQYF	TGTGCCAGCTCACCACCCACGGGGACCCAGTACTTC
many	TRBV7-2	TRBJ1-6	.	CASSLVVDSPLHF	TGTGCCAGCAGCTTAGTGGTCGATTCACCCCTCCACTTT
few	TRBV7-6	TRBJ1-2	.	CASSLGGNYYGYTF	TGTGCCAGCAGCTTGGGGGGGAATTACTATGGCTACACCTTC
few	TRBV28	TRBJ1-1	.	CASSLVRAHTEAFF	TGTGCCAGCAGTTTGGTCCGGGCCCACACTGAAGCTTTCTTT
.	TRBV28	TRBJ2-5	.	CASTTDLGGETQYF	TGTGCCAGCACCACGGACCTTGGGGGCGAGACCCAGTACTTC
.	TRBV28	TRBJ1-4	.	CASRAWTYEKLFF	TGTGCCAGCAGGGCTTGGACATATGAAAAACTGTTTTTT
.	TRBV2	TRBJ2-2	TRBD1	CASSDRGYAGELFF	TGTGCCAGCAGTGACAGGGGGTATGCCGGGGAGCTGTTTTTT
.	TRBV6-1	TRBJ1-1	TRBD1	CASSEEAGGLPFEAFF	TGTGCCAGCAGTGAAGAGGCAGGGGGCTTGCCATTTGAAGCTTTCTTT
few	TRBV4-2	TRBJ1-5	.	CASSQWPGHPPGNQPQHF	TGTGCCAGCAGCCAATGGCCGGGACACCCCCCGGGCAATCAGCCCCAGCATTTT
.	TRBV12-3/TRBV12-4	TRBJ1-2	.	CASSSFLAAGYTF	TGTGCCAGCAGTTCGTTCCTGGCAGCTGGCTACACCTTC
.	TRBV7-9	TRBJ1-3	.	CASSLPGANSGNTIYF	TGTGCCAGCAGCTTACCCGGGGCCAACTCTGGAAACACCATATATTTT
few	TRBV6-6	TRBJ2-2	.	CASSVLFNTGELFF	TGTGCCAGCAGCGTCCTCTTTAACACCGGGGAGCTGTTTTTT
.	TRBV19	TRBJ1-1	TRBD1	CASSIAQGAWTEAFF	TGTGCCAGTAGTATAGCACAGGGGGCTTGGACTGAAGCTTTCTTT